This TCR beta chain was recovered during a study of regulatory T cells in long-lasting Graves disease (dated by TCRdb to about 2021). In terms of the full investigation: Persistent Graves' disease was defined as persistently positive TSH receptor autoantibodies together with antithyroid drug treatment for over 5 years. This study used TCR sequencing and RNA sequencing of peripheral blood to compare persistent Graves' disease patients against newly diagnosed Graves' disease patients. The study took place in China and was registered as a clinical trial. A total of 33 samples underwent TCR sequencing, from about 13 patients with persistent Graves' disease and approximately 20 patients with newly diagnosed Graves' disease. In the clinical cohort, patients with persistent Graves' disease had used antithyroid drugs for an average of about 9.3 years.

The time point tag for this specimen amounts to: persistent/refractory GD, antithyroid drugs over 5 years with positive TRAb. For both TCR sequencing and RNA sequencing, RNA was extracted from PBMCs in TRIzol. Graves' disease was diagnosed according to American Thyroid Association guidelines. Patients for the study were recruited at an endocrinology department in Xi'an, China. Each patient gave about 9.1 milliliters of peripheral blood, collected in an EDTA anticoagulant tube. Ficoll Paque Plus density gradient separation was used to isolate PBMCs, and no additional T cell sorting was done. An Agilent 2100 Bioanalyzer and agarose gel were used to check RNA quality, and a NanoDrop 2000 was used to measure RNA concentration. Paper-wide results and their limitations: Preferential use of TRBV28, TRBJ1-2 and TRBJ2-5 was observed in persistent disease, whereas TRBV20-1 and TRBJ2-1 were favored in newly diagnosed disease. Compared with newly diagnosed patients, patients with persistent Graves' disease had lower TCR Shannon entropy and fewer highly expanded clones, which suggests clonal expansion. The authors acknowledged the small sample size as a limitation that may reduce accuracy. Because the primary lesion, thyroid tissue, could not be accessed, the study looked at peripheral blood alone. Sequencing and analysis were limited to the TCR beta chain. Persistent patients shared more public clonotypes among themselves (around 2,700) than newly diagnosed patients did (more than 850).

On this clonotype: No cognate antigen has been identified for it. Per-base qualities were not stored, and no clone one base away is much larger.

Taken from the germline V gene (reference sequence), the CDR1 and CDR2 loops are LGHDT and YNNKEL. The germline V and J ends show losses of 5 bases and 6 bases respectively, and no gene match explains 9 bases of the junction. CDR3 length: 14 amino acids, cysteine to phenylalanine. Only the CDR3 portion is preserved as DNA: 42 bases, with reading frame beginning at the first base. The library was prepared using multiplex PCR. TCRdb records Illumina HiSeq 4000 as the sequencer. iRepertoire HTBI primers and Arm-PCR amplification of CDR3 regions were used to construct TCR beta libraries. Gel purification was performed on PCR products prior to sequencing. As for how the authors treated the data: Across samples, some 62 TRBV and 14 TRBJ segments were identified and used for gene usage analysis of CDR3 amino acid clonotypes. COPE and FqMerger were used to merge filtered high-quality paired reads into contigs. BLAST was used to align contigs to the IMGT TRBV, TRBD and TRBJ reference genes, and CDR3 was defined following IMGT. Any clonotype with a frequency above 0.1% was counted as a highly expanded clone. Repertoire diversity was measured by Shannon entropy, and V-J evenness by the Gini coefficient. Clonotypes shared by more than one individual were considered public. TCRdb cleaned the public reads at Q25 with fastp, built clones with MiXCR and kept in-frame beta chains. When rows share a CDR3 protein, they turn into one entry using the most common DNA and genes. The V and J calls and clone size come from TCRdb's table, not from the authors' own analysis. The sample table shows roughly 470,000 distinct CDR3 sequences, and more than 20% are seen once. The ten largest clones take up approximately 7.8% of the sample.

Here the sequenced sample was peripheral blood mononuclear cells (PBMCs), taken when the disease was refractory, from a patient treated with antithyroid drugs. Recombination linked TRBV3-1 to TRBJ2-7; 8 bases in between match TRBD2. This TCR derives from a female donor with Graves disease. The bases read TGTGCCAGCAGCTCAAGCGGGAGATGGCTCGAGCAGTACTTC. Its amino acids are CASSSSGRWLEQYF.